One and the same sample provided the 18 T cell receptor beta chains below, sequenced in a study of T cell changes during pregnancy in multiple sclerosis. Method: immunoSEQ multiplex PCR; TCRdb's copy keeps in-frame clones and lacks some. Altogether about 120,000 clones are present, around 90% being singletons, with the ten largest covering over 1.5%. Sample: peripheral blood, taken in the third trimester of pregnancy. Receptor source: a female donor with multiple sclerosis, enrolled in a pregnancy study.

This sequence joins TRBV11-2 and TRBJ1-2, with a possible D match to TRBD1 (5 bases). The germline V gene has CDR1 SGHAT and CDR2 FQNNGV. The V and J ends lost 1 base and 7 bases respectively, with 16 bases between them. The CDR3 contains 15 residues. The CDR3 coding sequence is TGTGCCAGCAGCTTAGGCGGGGCGACTAGCTCTGGCTACACCTTC. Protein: CASSLGGATSSGYTF.

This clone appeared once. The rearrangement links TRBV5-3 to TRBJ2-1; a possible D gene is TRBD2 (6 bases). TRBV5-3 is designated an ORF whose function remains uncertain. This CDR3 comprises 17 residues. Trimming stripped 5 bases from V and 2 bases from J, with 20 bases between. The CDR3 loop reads CARSPLRKGGPYNEQFF. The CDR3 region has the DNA TGTGCCAGAAGTCCGCTTCGAAAGGGAGGACCCTACAATGAGCAGTTCTTC.

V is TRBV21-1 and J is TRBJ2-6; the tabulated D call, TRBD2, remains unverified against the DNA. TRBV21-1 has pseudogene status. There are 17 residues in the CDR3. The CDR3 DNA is TGTGCCAGCACCCCAGCGGGGCACGGCTCTGGGGCCAACGTCCTGACTTTC. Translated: CASTPAGHGSGANVLTF.

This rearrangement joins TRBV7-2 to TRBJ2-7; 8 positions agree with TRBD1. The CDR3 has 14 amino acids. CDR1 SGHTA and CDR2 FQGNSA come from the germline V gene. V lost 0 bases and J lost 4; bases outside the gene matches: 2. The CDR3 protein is CASSLARTGYEQYF. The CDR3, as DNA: TGTGCCAGCAGCTTAGCAAGGACAGGGTACGAGCAGTACTTC.

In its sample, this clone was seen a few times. CDR3 sequence: CASSRGQGMGNQPQHF. The CDR3 DNA reads TGTGCCAGCAGCAGGGGACAGGGGATGGGCAATCAGCCCCAGCATTTT. The chain links TRBV5-6 to TRBJ1-5, with TRBD1 matching 10 bases. J was trimmed by 2 bases and V by 4 bases; bases with no gene match: 6. CDR1 and CDR2 (germline): SGHDT, YYEEEE. This CDR3 spans 16 amino acids.

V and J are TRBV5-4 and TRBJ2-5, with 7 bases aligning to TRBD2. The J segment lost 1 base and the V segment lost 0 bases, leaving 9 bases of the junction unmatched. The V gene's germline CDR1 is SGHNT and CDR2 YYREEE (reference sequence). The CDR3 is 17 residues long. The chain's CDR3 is CASSLAASGKSQETQYF. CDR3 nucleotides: TGTGCCAGCAGCTTGGCTGCTAGCGGAAAATCCCAAGAGACCCAGTACTTC.

The CDR3 DNA is TGTGCCAGCAGCCCCCGCCCAGCGGTGGATACGCAGTATTTT. It yields the protein CASSPRPAVDTQYF. The chain links TRBV9 to TRBJ2-3; weak D call: TRBD2 (5 bases). Per the germline V gene, CDR1 is SGDLS and CDR2 is YYNGEE. V gave up 4 bases and J gave up 6 bases, with 15 bases separating them. CDR3 length: 14 residues.

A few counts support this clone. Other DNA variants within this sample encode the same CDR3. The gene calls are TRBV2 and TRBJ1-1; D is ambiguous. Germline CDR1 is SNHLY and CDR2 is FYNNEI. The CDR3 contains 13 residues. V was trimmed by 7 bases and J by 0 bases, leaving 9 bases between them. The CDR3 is CASTELLNTEAFF. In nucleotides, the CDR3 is TGTGCCAGCACCGAGCTTTTGAACACTGAAGCTTTCTTT.

The CDR3 is CASSLGQGLYSNQPQHF. CDR3 sequence (DNA): TGCGCCAGCAGCTTGGGTCAGGGACTTTATAGCAATCAGCCCCAGCATTTT. This chain links TRBV5-1 with TRBJ1-5; D may be TRBD1 (5 bases). V lost 0 bases and J 0 bases, leaving 13 bases between the germline ends. The CDR3 runs 17 residues. Germline CDR1 reads SGHRS; CDR2 reads YFSETQ. The variable domain in full, with the rest retrieved from reference TRBV5-1 and TRBJ1-5, is KAGVTQTPRYLIKTRGQQVTLSCSPISGHRSVSWYQQTPGQGLQFLFEYFSETQRNKGNFPGRFSGRQFSNSRSEMNVSTLELGDSALYLCASSLGQGLYSNQPQHFGDGTRLSIL.

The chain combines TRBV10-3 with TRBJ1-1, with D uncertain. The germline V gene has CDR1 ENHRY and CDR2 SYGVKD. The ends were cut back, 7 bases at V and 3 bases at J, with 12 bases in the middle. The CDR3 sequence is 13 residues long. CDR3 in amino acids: CAITPGGYTEAFF. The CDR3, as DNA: TGTGCCATCACCCCCGGAGGGTACACTGAAGCTTTCTTT.

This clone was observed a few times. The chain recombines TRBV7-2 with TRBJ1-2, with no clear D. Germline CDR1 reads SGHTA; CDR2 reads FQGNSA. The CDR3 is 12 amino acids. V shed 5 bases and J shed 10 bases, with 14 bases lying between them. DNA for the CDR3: TGTGCCAGCAGCGAGTGGAGAGCGGCCTACACCTTC. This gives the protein CASSEWRAAYTF.

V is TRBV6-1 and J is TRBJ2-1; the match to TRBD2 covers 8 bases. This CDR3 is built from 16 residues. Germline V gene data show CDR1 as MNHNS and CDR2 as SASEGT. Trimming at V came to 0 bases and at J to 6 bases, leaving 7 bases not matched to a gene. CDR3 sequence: CASSEARGLVSNEQFF. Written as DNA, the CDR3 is TGTGCCAGCAGTGAAGCGCGGGGACTAGTCAGCAATGAGCAGTTCTTC.

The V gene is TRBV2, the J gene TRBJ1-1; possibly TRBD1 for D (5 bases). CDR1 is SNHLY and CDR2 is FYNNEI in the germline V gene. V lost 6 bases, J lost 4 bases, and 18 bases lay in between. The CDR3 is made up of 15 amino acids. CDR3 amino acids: CASSREANGGTEAFF. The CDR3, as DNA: TGTGCCAGCAGCCGGGAGGCCAACGGGGGCACTGAAGCTTTCTTT.

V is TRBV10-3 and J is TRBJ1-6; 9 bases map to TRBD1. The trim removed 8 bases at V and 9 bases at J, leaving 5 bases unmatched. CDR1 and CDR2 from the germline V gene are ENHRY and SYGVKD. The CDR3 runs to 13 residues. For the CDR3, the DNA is TGTGCCATCCAGACAGGGGGATCTTCACCCCTCCACTTT. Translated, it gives CAIQTGGSSPLHF.

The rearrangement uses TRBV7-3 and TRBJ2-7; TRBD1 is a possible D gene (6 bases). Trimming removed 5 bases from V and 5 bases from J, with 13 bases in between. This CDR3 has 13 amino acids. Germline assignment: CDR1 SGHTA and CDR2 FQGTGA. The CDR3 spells CASSLDRVNEQYF. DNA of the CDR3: TGTGCCAGCAGCCTGGACAGAGTCAACGAGCAGTACTTC. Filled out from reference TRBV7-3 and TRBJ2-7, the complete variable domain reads GAGVSQTPSNKVTEKGKYVELRCDPISGHTALYWYRQSLGQGPEFLIYFQGTGAADDSGLPNDRFFAVRPEGSVSTLKIQRTERGDSAVYLCASSLDRVNEQYFGPGTRLTVT.

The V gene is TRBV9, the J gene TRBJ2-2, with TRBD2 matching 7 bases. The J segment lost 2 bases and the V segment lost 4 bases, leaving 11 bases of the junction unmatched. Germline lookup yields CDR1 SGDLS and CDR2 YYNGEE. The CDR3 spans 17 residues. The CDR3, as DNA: TGTGCCAGCAGCAGCCCTTGGGGAGGGGATAACACCGGGGAGCTGTTTTTT. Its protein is CASSSPWGGDNTGELFF.

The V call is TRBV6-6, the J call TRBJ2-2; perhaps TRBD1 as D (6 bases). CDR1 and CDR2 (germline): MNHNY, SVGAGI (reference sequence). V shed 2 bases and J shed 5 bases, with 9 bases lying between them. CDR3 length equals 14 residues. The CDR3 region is CASSYRGWTGELFF. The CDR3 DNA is TGTGCCAGCAGTTACAGGGGGTGGACCGGGGAGCTGTTTTTT.

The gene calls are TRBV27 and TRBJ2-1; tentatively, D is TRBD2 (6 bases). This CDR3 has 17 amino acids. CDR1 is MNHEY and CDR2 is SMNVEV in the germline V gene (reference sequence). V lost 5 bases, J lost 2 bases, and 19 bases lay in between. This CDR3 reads CASSPSGRRVAYNEQFF. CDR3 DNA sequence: TGTGCCAGCAGTCCCTCCGGGAGAAGGGTGGCCTACAATGAGCAGTTCTTC.